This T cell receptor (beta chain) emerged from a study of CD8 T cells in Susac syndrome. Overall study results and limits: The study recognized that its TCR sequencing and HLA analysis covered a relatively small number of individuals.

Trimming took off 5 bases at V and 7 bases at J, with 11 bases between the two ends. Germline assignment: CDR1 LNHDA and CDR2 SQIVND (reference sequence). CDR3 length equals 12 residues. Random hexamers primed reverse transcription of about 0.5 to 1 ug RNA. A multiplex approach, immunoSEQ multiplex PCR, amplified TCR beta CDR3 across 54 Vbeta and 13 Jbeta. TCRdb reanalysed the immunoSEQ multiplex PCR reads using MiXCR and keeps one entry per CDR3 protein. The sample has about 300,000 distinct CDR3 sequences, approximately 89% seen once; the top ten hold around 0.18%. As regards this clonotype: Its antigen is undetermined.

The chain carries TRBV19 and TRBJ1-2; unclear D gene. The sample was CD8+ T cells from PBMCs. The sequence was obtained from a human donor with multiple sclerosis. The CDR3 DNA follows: TGTGCCAGTAGTCTAGGGCATCGTGGCTACACCTTC. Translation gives CASSLGHRGYTF.